This T cell receptor beta chain is drawn from a study of blood T cells in healthy people across ages. Combining a sample-barcoded 5' primer with a J-beta primer mix, a second PCR ran for roughly 7 to 11 cycles. TCRdb reanalysed the 5' RACE reads using MiXCR and keeps one entry per CDR3 protein. The table records around 500,000 distinct CDR3 sequences, around a quarter of them present only once. CDR1 and CDR2 (germline): MNHNS, SASEGT. V was shortened by 5 bases and J by 3 bases, with 17 bases between the two germline ends. This CDR3 spans 15 amino acids. This clonotype was picked up a small number of times. These data were also filed under a second study, of T cells of mothers and their children.

This chain joins TRBV6-1 and TRBJ2-7; TRBD1 or TRBD2 may be the D gene (5 bases each). Sequenced material: blood. This sequence was found in a boy between 2 and 10 years old in good health. Here the CDR3 DNA reads TGTGCCAGCAGTCCGGGGCCAGGAGTCTACTACGAGCAGTACTTC. It codes for CASSPGPGVYYEQYF.